This TCR beta chain emerged from a study of shared clonotypes between healthy human individuals. Study overall: Researchers assigned three CD4 naive, three CD4 memory, two CD8 naive and one CD8 memory plate to each donor.

The germline V and J ends were trimmed by 2 bases and 0 bases, with 14 bases remaining between them. Looked up from germline, CDR1 is PRHDT and CDR2 is FYEKMQ (reference sequence). The CDR3 runs to 17 residues. Study observations and caveats: Investigators collected only blood, and repertoires in tissues likely differ.

Points on this clone: Its antigen remains unknown.

In the source study's methods: Junction-only sequences produced by ImmunoSEQ had no quality scores, so filtering differed. Measured with immunoSEQ multiplex PCR; TCRdb has only the in-frame clones, and not every one. Clone size and the V and J calls come from that table; the DNA yielded D and trimming. The data show about 550,000 clones, roughly 95% seen once. The naive CD8 subset, CD45RO-negative cells positively selected for CCR7, excluded terminally differentiated effector memory CD45RA+ cells. The chain recombines TRBV13 with TRBJ2-1; tentative D call: TRBD2 (5 bases). This clonotype was obtained from a young woman in good health. Material for sequencing was naive CD8+ T cells sorted from blood. The DNA for the CDR3 is TGTGCCAGCAGCTTAAAGCCGGGGATGAGCTCCTACAATGAGCAGTTCTTC. It codes for CASSLKPGMSSYNEQFF.